What follows are 27 T cell receptor beta chains derived from one specimen sequenced in a study of blood T cell repertoires in COVID-19. Repertoires were generated with immunoSEQ multiplex PCR, while TCRdb's copy carries only in-frame clones and drops some. The sample records some 110,000 clones, over 80% being singletons. The sample was peripheral blood. Receptor source: a man aged 25-45 years with acute or convalescent COVID-19.

The chain uses TRBV6-2 or TRBV6-3 and TRBJ1-2; the match to TRBD1 covers 8 bases. Germline CDR1 MNHEY, CDR2 SVGEGT. The V and J ends lost 5 bases and 3 bases, in that order; junction bases with no gene match: 5. This CDR3 has 14 residues. The CDR3 protein is CASSTPGGYYGYTF. In DNA, the CDR3 is TGTGCCAGCAGTACTCCAGGGGGCTACTATGGCTACACCTTC.

The rearrangement joins TRBV10-3 to TRBJ1-4; TRBD1 agrees at 9 bases. CDR3 size: 16 residues. Germline CDR1 reads ENHRY; CDR2 reads SYGVKD. V gave up 3 bases and J gave up 8 bases; unmatched junction bases: 10. CDR3 DNA sequence: TGTGCCATCAGTGACCAAACACAGGGGGCAGAAGAAAAACTGTTTTTT. This translates into CAISDQTQGAEEKLFF.

The gene calls are TRBV5-4 and TRBJ1-2; 7 positions agree with TRBD1. V lost 4 bases and J lost 7; bases outside the gene matches: 4. CDR3 size: 12 residues. Germline V CDR1 and CDR2: SGHNT, YYREEE (reference sequence). The CDR3 here is CASSRQGPGYTF. The CDR3 DNA is TGTGCCAGCAGCCGACAGGGTCCTGGCTACACCTTC.

This clone was counted once. J is TRBJ2-1 and V is TRBV7-2; 10 bases line up with TRBD2. Losses at the gene ends were 5 bases for V and 9 bases for J; bases not matched to a gene: 7. Germline CDR1 reads SGHTA; CDR2 reads FQGNSA. The CDR3 extends over 14 amino acids. CDR3: CASSTRTSGGEQFF. The CDR3 DNA is TGTGCCAGCAGCACACGGACTAGCGGCGGTGAGCAGTTCTTC.

This clone was observed a few times. This specimen includes other DNA sequences encoding the same CDR3. J is TRBJ2-7 and V is TRBV27; D gene uncertain. V lost 8 bases to trimming and J lost 0 bases, with 8 bases between them. Germline CDR1 is MNHEY and CDR2 is SMNVEV (reference sequence). CDR3 length equals 12 residues. The CDR3 protein is CASYSSSYEQYF. For the CDR3, the DNA is TGTGCCAGCTACTCTAGCTCCTACGAGCAGTACTTC.

The chain combines TRBV28 with TRBJ2-5; weak D call: TRBD2 (5 bases). Trimming cost V 4 bases and J 1 base, with 13 bases left between them. The CDR3 has 15 amino acids. Germline CDR1 and CDR2: MDHEN and SYDVKM. CDR3 amino acids: CASSSPGLGQETQYF. The CDR3 region has the DNA TGTGCCAGCAGTTCCCCGGGGTTAGGCCAAGAGACCCAGTACTTC. Variable domain in full (rest from reference TRBV28 and TRBJ2-5): DVKVTQSSRYLVKRTGEKVFLECVQDMDHENMFWYRQDPGLGLRLIYFSYDVKMKEKGDIPEGYSVSREKKERFSLILESASTNQTSMYLCASSSPGLGQETQYFGPGTRLLVL.

V is TRBV18 and J is TRBJ1-1; maybe TRBD1 (5 bases). Trimming removed 6 bases from V and 3 bases from J, with 14 bases in between. Germline V gene sequence: CDR1 KGHSH, CDR2 LQKENI. This CDR3 is built from 14 residues. As DNA, the CDR3 is TGTGCCAGCTCCCAGACAGTTTTCGACACTGAAGCTTTCTTT. Residues: CASSQTVFDTEAFF.

The CDR3 DNA reads TGTGCCATCAGCTCTTCCGGGACAGGGGGACAGGGCTACACCTTC. It specifies CAISSSGTGGQGYTF. This sequence joins TRBV10-3 and TRBJ1-2; the match to TRBD1 covers 11 bases. Germline lookup yields CDR1 ENHRY and CDR2 SYGVKD. V trimming: 6 bases; J trimming: 8 bases; junction bases outside the gene matches: 11. CDR3 size: 15 residues.

The rearrangement uses TRBV7-2 and TRBJ2-2; maybe TRBD1 (6 bases). CDR3 length: 15 amino acids. From germline, CDR1 is SGHTA and CDR2 FQGNSA. V lost 2 bases and J lost 6, with 13 bases in between. In DNA form, the CDR3 reads TGTGCCAGCAGCTTACAACAGGGCTGGTCCGGGGAGCTGTTTTTT. Protein sequence: CASSLQQGWSGELFF.

This clone was seen just once. The chain couples TRBV9 to TRBJ1-1; D call uncertain. V lost 3 bases to trimming and J lost 4 bases, with 7 bases between them. This CDR3 has 12 residues. In germline, CDR1 is SGDLS, CDR2 YYNGEE. The CDR3 nucleotides read TGTGCCAGCAGCGCGGGTGGCACTGAAGCTTTCTTT. This sequence encodes CASSAGGTEAFF. Combining the CDR3 with reference TRBV9 and TRBJ1-1 gives the whole variable domain DSGVTQTPKHLITATGQRVTLRCSPRSGDLSVYWYQQSLDQGLQFLIQYYNGEERAKGNILERFSAQQFPDLHSELNLSSLELGDSALYFCASSAGGTEAFFGQGTRLTVV.

There are a few counts of this clone. The gene calls are TRBV18 and TRBJ1-2; D gene unclear. This CDR3 has 16 amino acids. Germline V gene lookup returns CDR1 KGHSH and CDR2 LQKENI. Trimming took 4 bases from V and 0 from J, leaving 15 bases between them. The CDR3 is CASSQRWGKANYGYTF. The CDR3 nucleotides read TGTGCCAGCTCACAGCGGTGGGGAAAAGCTAACTATGGCTACACCTTC.

The chain joins TRBV6-5 to TRBJ2-2, with TRBD2 identical over 12 bases. The germline CDR1 and CDR2 sequences are MNHEY and SVGAGI. The V gene end was trimmed by 5 bases and the J gene end by 6 bases; junction bases not matched to a gene: 4. The CDR3 is 15 amino acids. The CDR3: CASSLAGGPAGELFF. CDR3 sequence (DNA): TGTGCCAGCAGTCTAGCGGGAGGGCCGGCCGGGGAGCTGTTTTTT.

The chain carries TRBV6-1 and TRBJ1-3; TRBD1 is a possible D gene (5 bases). Germline lookup yields CDR1 MNHNS and CDR2 SASEGT. The CDR3 loop spans 18 amino acids. With 0 bases removed from V and 0 bases from J, the gap between germline ends came to 15 bases. This CDR3 reads CASSEAQRQRISGNTIYF. CDR3 DNA sequence: TGTGCCAGCAGTGAAGCCCAGAGACAGCGAATCTCTGGAAACACCATATATTTT.

The gene calls are TRBV5-1 and TRBJ2-2, with TRBD2 identical over 12 bases. In germline, CDR1 is SGHRS, CDR2 YFSETQ. V shed 6 bases and J 4 bases; nucleotides not matched to a gene: 7. This CDR3 comprises 16 residues. The chain's CDR3 is CASKLRTSGATGELFF. The CDR3 nucleotides are TGCGCCAGCAAGCTTCGGACTAGCGGGGCCACCGGGGAGCTGTTTTTT.

This chain uses TRBV14 with TRBJ2-1; possibly TRBD2 for D (6 bases). Germline assignment: CDR1 SGHDN and CDR2 FVKESK. This CDR3 has 16 amino acids. Trimming shortened V by 2 bases and J by 2 bases, and 13 bases separated the two germline ends. The CDR3 region has the DNA TGTGCCAGCAGCCAACTGGTCGGGGGAACCTACAATGAGCAGTTCTTC. Its translation: CASSQLVGGTYNEQFF.

This clone was seen only once. The J gene is TRBJ1-1, the V gene TRBV5-1; 11 nucleotides match TRBD1. The CDR3 is 15 amino acids. Germline values: CDR1 SGHRS, CDR2 YFSETQ. The V and J ends lost 0 bases and 6 bases, in that order; junction bases with no gene match: 4. The CDR3 nucleotides read TGCGCCAGCAGCTTGGGGACAGGGGGCCGGGCTGAAGCTTTCTTT. Translating gives CASSLGTGGRAEAFF.

The chain combines TRBV5-6 with TRBJ1-2, with unresolved D. Trimming pared 0 bases from V and 6 bases from J, leaving 9 bases between. This CDR3 has 13 amino acids. CDR1 and CDR2 (germline): SGHDT, YYEEEE. CDR3 amino acids: CASSLGQDHGYTF. CDR3 nucleotide sequence: TGTGCCAGCAGCTTGGGGCAAGATCATGGCTACACCTTC.

V is TRBV28 and J is TRBJ1-2, with 7 nucleotides matching TRBD1. With V trimmed by 7 bases and J by 2 bases, 7 bases remained unmatched. This CDR3 is 14 amino acids long. Germline values: CDR1 MDHEN, CDR2 SYDVKM. CDR3 DNA: TGTGCCAGCAACATCCCGACAGGGAACTATGGCTACACCTTC. Protein product: CASNIPTGNYGYTF.

V gene TRBV5-8 combines with J gene TRBJ2-1; maybe TRBD1 (5 bases). V was trimmed by 2 bases and J by 3 bases, leaving 21 bases between them. The CDR3 has 18 amino acids. Per the germline V gene, CDR1 is SGHTS and CDR2 is YDEGEE. CDR3 sequence reads: CASSFLTALEVVYNEQFF. CDR3 nucleotides: TGTGCCAGCAGCTTTCTGACAGCTTTAGAGGTGGTCTACAATGAGCAGTTCTTC.

The rearrangement uses TRBV27 and TRBJ2-1, with TRBD2 identical over 12 bases. This CDR3 comprises 16 residues. Germline V lookup: CDR1 MNHEY, CDR2 SMNVEV (reference sequence). Trimming removed 4 bases from V and 7 bases from J; junction bases left unmatched: 8. The CDR3 sequence: CASSSMMTSGSNEQFF. The CDR3 DNA reads TGTGCCAGCAGTTCGATGATGACTAGCGGGAGTAATGAGCAGTTCTTC.

The rearrangement joins TRBV11-2 to TRBJ2-1; maybe TRBD2 (7 bases). The CDR3 consists of 14 residues. Germline V gene sequence: CDR1 SGHAT, CDR2 FQNNGV. Trimming took 0 bases from V and 8 from J, leaving 11 bases between them. The CDR3 sequence is CASSLERGLHEQFF. CDR3 in DNA: TGTGCCAGCAGCTTAGAGCGGGGGCTTCATGAGCAGTTCTTC.

V gene TRBV19 combines with J gene TRBJ2-2, with a possible D match to TRBD1 (5 bases). CDR1 and CDR2 from the germline V gene are LNHDA and SQIVND (reference sequence). V was shortened by 2 bases and J by 1 base, with 8 bases between the two germline ends. This CDR3 contains 15 residues. CDR3 protein: CASSINGQNTGELFF. CDR3 in DNA: TGTGCCAGTAGTATAAACGGACAGAACACCGGGGAGCTGTTTTTT.

This chain uses TRBV15 with TRBJ1-5; the D is unclear. The CDR3 has 12 residues. V was clipped by 0 bases and J by 6 bases, with 3 bases between them. Looked up from germline, CDR1 is LNHNV and CDR2 is YYDKDF (reference sequence). The CDR3 spells CATSRDLQPQHF. CDR3 DNA: TGTGCCACCAGCAGAGATCTTCAGCCCCAGCATTTT.

The J gene is TRBJ1-2, the V gene TRBV6-1; 10 nucleotides agree with TRBD1. The germline gives CDR1 MNHNS, CDR2 SASEGT. CDR3 length: 15 amino acids. V was pared by 3 bases and J by 8 bases, with 9 bases of the junction left unmatched. The CDR3 is CASSDPGTGVNGYTF. CDR3 DNA: TGTGCCAGCAGTGATCCCGGGACAGGGGTTAACGGCTACACCTTC.

A remark on this clone: Other DNA sequences from this sample encode an identical CDR3 as well. The CDR3 coding sequence is TGCGCCAGCAGCTTGGGCCCAGGGGGCTCCTATAATTCACCCCTCCACTTT. This encodes CASSLGPGGSYNSPLHF. The chain couples TRBV5-1 to TRBJ1-6; the match to TRBD1 covers 7 bases. With V trimmed by 0 bases and J by 0 bases, 3 bases remained unmatched. The CDR3 totals 17 residues. CDR1 SGHRS and CDR2 YFSETQ come from the germline V gene.

The V and J genes are TRBV5-1 and TRBJ2-7; the match to TRBD1 covers 7 bases. The germline CDR1 and CDR2 sequences are SGHRS and YFSETQ. The V segment lost 0 bases and the J segment 4 bases; nucleotides outside the gene matches: 4. The CDR3 consists of 14 residues. In nucleotides, the CDR3 is TGCGCCAGCAGCTTGGGGGACAGCAGTTACGAGCAGTACGTC. Its translation: CASSLGDSSYEQYV.

The genes are TRBV4-1 and TRBJ1-1; D uncertain. The CDR3 totals 14 residues. Germline lookup yields CDR1 MGHRA and CDR2 YSYEKL. V was shortened by 4 bases and J by 0 bases, with 9 bases between the two germline ends. CDR3: CASSRAEVNTEAFF. In DNA form, the CDR3 reads TGCGCCAGCAGCCGCGCTGAGGTGAACACTGAAGCTTTCTTT.